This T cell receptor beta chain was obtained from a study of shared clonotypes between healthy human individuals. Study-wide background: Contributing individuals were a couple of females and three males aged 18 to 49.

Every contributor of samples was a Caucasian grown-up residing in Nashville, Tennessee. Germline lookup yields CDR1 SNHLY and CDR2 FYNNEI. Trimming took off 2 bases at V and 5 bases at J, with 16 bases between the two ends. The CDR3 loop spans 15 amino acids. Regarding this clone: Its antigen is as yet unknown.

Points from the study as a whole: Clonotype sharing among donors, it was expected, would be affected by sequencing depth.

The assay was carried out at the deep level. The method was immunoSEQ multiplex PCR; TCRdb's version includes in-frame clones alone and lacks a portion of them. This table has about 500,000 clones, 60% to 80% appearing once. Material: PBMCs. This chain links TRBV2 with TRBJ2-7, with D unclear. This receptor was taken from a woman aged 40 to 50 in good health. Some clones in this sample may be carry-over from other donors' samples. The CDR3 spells CASSERVSGWNEQYF. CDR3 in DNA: TGTGCCAGCAGTGAAAGGGTATCTGGATGGAACGAGCAGTACTTC.